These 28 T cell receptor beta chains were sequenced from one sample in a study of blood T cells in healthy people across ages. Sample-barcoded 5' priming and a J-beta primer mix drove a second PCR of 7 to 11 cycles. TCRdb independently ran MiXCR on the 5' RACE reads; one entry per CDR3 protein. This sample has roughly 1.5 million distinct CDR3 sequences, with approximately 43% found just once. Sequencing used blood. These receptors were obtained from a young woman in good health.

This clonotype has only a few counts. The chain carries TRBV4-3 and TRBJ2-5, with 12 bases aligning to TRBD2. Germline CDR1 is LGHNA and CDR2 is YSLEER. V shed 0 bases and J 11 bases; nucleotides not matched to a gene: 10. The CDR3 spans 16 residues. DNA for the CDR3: TGCGCCAGCAGCCAAGAAAGACTAGCGGGAGTCAATGAGCAGTACTTC. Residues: CASSQERLAGVNEQYF.

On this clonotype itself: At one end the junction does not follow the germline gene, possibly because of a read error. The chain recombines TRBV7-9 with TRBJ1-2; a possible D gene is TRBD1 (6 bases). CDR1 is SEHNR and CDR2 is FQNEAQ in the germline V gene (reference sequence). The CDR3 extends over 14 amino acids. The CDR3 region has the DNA TGTGCCAGCAGCTTAGCGTCGGGGGCCTCTGGCTACGCCTTC. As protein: CASSLASGASGYAF.

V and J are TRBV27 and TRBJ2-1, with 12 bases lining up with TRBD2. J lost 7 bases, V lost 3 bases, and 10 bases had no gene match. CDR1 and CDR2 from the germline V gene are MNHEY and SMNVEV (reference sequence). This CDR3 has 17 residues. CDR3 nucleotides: TGTGCCAGCAGTTTTAGGGCTAGCGGGAGGGTGGTGAATGAGCAGTTCTTC. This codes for CASSFRASGRVVNEQFF.

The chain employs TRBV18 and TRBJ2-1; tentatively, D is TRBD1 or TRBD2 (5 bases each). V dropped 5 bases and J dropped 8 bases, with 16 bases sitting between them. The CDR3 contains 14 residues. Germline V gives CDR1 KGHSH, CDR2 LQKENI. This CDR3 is CASSDRDHMDEQFF. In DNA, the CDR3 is TGTGCCAGCTCAGACCGGGACCATATGGATGAGCAGTTCTTC.

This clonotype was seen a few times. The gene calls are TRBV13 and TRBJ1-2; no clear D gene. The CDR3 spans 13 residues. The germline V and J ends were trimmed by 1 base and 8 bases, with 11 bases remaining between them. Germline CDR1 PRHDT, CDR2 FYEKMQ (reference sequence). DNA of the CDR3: TGTGCCAGCAGCTTAGTAGGGAAGGGAGGCTACACCTTC. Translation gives CASSLVGKGGYTF. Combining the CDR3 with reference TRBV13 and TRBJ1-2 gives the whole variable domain AAGVIQSPRHLIKEKRETATLKCYPIPRHDTVYWYQQGPGQDPQFLISFYEKMQSDKGSIPDRFSAQQFSDYHSELNMSSLELGDSALYFCASSLVGKGGYTFGSGTRLTVV.

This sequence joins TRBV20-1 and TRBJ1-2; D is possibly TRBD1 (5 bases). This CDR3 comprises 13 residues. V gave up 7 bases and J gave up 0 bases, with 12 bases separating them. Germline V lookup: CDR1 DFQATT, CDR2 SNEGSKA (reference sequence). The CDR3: CSVWGLANYGYTF. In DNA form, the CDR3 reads TGCAGTGTTTGGGGGTTAGCTAACTATGGCTACACCTTC.

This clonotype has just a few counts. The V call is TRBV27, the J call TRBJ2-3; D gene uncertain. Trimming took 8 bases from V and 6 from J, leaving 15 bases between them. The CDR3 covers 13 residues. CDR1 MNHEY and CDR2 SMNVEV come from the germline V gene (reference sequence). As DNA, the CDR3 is TGTGCCAGCCGGCGGACGCCTCAGGATACGCAGTATTTT. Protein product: CASRRTPQDTQYF.

For the CDR3, the DNA is TGTGCTAGTGGTTCTCCCTCTAACGGGGCTCGCGGAGCTTTCTTT. Its protein is CASGSPSNGARGAFF. V and J are TRBV12-5 and TRBJ1-1, with D perhaps TRBD1 (5 bases). Germline lookup yields CDR1 LGHNT and CDR2 FRNRAP. CDR3 length equals 15 residues. Trimming shortened V by 4 bases and J by 10 bases, and 22 bases separated the two germline ends.

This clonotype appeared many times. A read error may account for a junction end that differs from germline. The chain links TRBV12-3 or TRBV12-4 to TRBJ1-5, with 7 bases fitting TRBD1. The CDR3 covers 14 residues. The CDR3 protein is CASSPGQGNQPQHF. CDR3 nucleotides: TGCGCCAGCAGCCCCGGACAGGGCAATCAGCCCCAGCATTTT.

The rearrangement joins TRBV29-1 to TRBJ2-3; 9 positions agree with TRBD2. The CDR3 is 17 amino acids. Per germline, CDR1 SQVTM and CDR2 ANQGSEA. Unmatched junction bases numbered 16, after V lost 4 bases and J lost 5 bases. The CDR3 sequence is CSVGLSGRTSVGDTQYF. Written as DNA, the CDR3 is TGCAGCGTTGGTCTGAGTGGAAGGACTAGCGTCGGAGATACGCAGTATTTT.

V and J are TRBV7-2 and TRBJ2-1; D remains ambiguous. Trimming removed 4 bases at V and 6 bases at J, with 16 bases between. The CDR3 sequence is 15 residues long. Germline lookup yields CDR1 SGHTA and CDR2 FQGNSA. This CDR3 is CASSSPQWAINEQFF. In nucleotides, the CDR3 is TGTGCCAGCAGCTCACCACAATGGGCCATCAATGAGCAGTTCTTC.

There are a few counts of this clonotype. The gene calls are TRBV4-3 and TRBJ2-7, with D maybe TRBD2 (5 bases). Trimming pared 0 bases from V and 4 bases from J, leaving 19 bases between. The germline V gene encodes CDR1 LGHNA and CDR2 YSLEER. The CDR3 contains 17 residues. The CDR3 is CASSQDGDEAAVYEQYF. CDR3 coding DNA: TGCGCCAGCAGCCAAGACGGAGATGAAGCGGCCGTGTACGAGCAGTACTTC.

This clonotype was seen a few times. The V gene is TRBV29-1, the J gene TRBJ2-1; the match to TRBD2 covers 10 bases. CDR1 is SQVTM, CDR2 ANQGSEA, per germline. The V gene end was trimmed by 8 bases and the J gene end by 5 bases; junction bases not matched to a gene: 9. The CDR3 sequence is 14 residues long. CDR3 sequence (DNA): TGCAGCTATCTCCTAGCGGGGGCCAACAATGAGCAGTTCTTC. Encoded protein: CSYLLAGANNEQFF.

This CDR3 is CASGLVRPGRDEQYF. In DNA, the CDR3 is TGTGCTAGTGGTTTGGTACGACCAGGAAGGGACGAGCAGTACTTC. The chain has TRBV12-5 and TRBJ2-7; D gene ambiguous. The germline V gene encodes CDR1 LGHNT and CDR2 FRNRAP. Trimming removed 0 bases at V and 5 bases at J, with 14 bases between. This CDR3 is 15 amino acids long.

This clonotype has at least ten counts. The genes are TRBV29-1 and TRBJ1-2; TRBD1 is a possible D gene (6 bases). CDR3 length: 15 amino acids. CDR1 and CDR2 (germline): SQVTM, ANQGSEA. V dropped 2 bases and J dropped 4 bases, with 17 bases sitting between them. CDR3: CSVEREGQHSYGYTF. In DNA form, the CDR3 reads TGCAGCGTTGAACGGGAGGGACAACACTCCTATGGCTACACCTTC. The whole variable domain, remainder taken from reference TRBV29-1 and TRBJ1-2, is SAVISQKPSRDICQRGTSLTIQCQVDSQVTMMFWYRQQPGQSLTLIATANQGSEATYESGFVIDKFPISRPNLTFSTLTVSNMSPEDSSIYLCSVEREGQHSYGYTFGSGTRLTVV.

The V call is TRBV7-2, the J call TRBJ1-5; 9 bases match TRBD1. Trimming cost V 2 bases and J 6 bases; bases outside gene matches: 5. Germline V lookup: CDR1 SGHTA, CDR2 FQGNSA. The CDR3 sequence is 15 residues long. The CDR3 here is CASSLSGTGSQPQHF. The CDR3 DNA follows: TGTGCCAGCAGCTTAAGTGGGACAGGGAGTCAGCCCCAGCATTTT. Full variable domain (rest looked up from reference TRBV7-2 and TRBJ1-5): GAGVSQSPSNKVTEKGKDVELRCDPISGHTALYWYRQSLGQGLEFLIYFQGNSAPDKSGLPSDRFSAERTGGSVSTLTIQRTQQEDSAVYLCASSLSGTGSQPQHFGDGTRLSIL.

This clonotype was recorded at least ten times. The CDR3 nucleotides are TGCAGCGTTGTTCTCCTCCTAGCGGGAGTCTCCGATGAGCAGTTCTTC. Translated, it gives CSVVLLLAGVSDEQFF. The chain uses TRBV29-1 and TRBJ2-1, with 10 bases that match TRBD2. There are 16 residues in the CDR3. The V segment lost 4 bases and the J segment 8 bases; nucleotides outside the gene matches: 14. Looked up from germline, CDR1 is SQVTM and CDR2 is ANQGSEA.

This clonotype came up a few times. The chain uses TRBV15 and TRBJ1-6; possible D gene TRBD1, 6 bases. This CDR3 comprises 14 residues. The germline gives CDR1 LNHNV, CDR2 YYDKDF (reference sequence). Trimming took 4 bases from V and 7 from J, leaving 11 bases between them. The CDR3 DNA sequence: TGTGCCACCAGCACACAGGGTGGCAATTCACCCCTCCACTTT. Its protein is CATSTQGGNSPLHF.

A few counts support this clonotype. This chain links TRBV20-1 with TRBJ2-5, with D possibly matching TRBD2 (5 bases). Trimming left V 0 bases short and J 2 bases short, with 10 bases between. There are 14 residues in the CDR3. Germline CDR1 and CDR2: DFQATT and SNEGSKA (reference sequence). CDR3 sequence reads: CSARDGRDQETQYF. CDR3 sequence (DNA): TGCAGTGCTAGAGACGGTCGGGATCAAGAGACCCAGTACTTC.

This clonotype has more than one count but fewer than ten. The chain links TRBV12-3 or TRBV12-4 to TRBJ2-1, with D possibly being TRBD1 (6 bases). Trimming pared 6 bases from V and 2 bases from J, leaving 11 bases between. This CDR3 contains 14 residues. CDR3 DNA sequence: TGTGCCAGCAGCAACAGGGACACCTACAATGAGCAGTTCTTC. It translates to CASSNRDTYNEQFF.

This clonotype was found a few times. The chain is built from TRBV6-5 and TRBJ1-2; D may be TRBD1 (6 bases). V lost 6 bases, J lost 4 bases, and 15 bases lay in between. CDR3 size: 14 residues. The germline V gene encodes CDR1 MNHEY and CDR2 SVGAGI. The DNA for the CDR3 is TGTGCCAGCAGGGGTACCGGACAGCTCTATGGCTACACCTTC. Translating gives CASRGTGQLYGYTF.

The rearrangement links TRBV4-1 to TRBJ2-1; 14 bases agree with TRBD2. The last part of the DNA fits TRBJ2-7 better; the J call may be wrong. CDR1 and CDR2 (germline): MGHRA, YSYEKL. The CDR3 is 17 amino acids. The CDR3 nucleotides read TGCGCCAGCAGCTCCCGACTAGCGGGGGGGCCCTACAATGAGCAGTACTTC. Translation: CASSSRLAGGPYNEQYF.

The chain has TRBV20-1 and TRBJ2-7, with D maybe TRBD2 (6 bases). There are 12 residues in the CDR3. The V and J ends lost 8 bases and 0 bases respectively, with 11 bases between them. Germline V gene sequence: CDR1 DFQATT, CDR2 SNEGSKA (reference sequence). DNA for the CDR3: TGCAGTTCGACTAGGGACTCCTACGAGCAGTACTTC. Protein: CSSTRDSYEQYF.

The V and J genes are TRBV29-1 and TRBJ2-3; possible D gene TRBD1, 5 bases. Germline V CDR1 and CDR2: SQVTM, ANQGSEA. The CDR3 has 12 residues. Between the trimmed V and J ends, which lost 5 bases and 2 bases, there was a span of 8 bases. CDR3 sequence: CSVLQDTDTQYF. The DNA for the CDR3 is TGCAGCGTTTTACAGGACACAGATACGCAGTATTTT.

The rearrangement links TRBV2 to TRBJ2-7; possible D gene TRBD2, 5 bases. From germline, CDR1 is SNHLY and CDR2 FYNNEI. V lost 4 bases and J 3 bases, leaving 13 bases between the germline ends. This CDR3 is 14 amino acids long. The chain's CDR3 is CASSVMGGYYEQYF. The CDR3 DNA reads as TGTGCCAGCAGTGTTATGGGCGGGTACTACGAGCAGTACTTC.

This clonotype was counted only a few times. CDR3 sequence: CASTALGVQEQYF. In nucleotides, the CDR3 is TGTGCCAGCACCGCCCTCGGAGTTCAAGAGCAGTACTTC. The rearrangement joins TRBV6-5 to TRBJ2-7, with D hard to call. CDR1 and CDR2 from the germline V gene are MNHEY and SVGAGI. The CDR3 covers 13 residues. The germline V and J ends were trimmed by 7 bases and 7 bases, with 17 bases remaining between them.

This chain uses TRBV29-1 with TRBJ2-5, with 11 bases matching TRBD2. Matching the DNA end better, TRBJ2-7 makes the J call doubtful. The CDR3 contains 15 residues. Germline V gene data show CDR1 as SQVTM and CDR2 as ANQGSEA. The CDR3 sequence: CSDSEGASGRYEQYF. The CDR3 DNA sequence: TGCAGCGACAGTGAGGGGGCTAGCGGGAGGTACGAGCAGTACTTC.

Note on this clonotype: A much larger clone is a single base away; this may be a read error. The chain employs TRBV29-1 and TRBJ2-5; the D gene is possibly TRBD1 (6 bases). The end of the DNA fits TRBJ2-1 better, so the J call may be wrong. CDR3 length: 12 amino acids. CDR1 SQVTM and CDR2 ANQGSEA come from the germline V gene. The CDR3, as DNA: TGCAGCGTTGGGGACACTCAAGAGACCCAGTTCTTC. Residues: CSVGDTQETQFF.